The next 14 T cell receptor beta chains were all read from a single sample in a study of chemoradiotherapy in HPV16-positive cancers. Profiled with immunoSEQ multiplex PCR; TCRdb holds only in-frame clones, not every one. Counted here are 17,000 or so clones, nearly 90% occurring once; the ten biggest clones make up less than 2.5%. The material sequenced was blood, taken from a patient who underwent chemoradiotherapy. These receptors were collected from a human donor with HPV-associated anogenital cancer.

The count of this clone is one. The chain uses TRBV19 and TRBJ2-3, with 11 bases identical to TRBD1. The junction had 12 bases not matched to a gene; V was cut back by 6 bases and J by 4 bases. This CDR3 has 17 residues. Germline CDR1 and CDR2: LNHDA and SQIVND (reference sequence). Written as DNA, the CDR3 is TGTGCCAGTAGCAGGACAGGGGGCCTACCAGCCGCAGATACGCAGTATTTT. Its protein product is CASSRTGGLPAADTQYF.

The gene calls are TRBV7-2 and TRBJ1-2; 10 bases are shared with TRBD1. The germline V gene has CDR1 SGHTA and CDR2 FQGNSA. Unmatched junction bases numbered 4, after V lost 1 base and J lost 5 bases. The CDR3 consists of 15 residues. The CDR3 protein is CASSLGDRGGYGYTF. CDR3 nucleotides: TGTGCCAGCAGCTTAGGGGACAGGGGTGGGTATGGCTACACCTTC.

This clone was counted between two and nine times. DNA for the CDR3: TGTGCCAGCAGGGTACAGGGTAGGCGCATTCAGTACTTC. Translating gives CASRVQGRRIQYF. This sequence joins TRBV6-1 and TRBJ2-4; maybe TRBD1 (6 bases). The CDR3 extends over 13 amino acids. Germline V gene sequence: CDR1 MNHNS, CDR2 SASEGT. Trimming cost V 6 bases and J 9 bases, with 15 bases left between them.

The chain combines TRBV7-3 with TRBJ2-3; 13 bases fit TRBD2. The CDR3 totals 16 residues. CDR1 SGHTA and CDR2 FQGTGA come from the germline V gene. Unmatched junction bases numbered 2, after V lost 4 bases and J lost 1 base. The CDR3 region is CASSYGTSGGTDTQYF. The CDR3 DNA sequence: TGTGCCAGCAGCTACGGGACTAGCGGGGGCACAGATACGCAGTATTTT.

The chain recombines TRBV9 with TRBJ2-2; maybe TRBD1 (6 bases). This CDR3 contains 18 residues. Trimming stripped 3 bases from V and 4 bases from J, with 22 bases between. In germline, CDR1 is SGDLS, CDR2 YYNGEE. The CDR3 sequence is CASSGGRQVRRFTGELFF. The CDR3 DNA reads TGTGCCAGCAGCGGAGGGCGACAGGTCCGGAGGTTCACCGGGGAGCTGTTTTTT.

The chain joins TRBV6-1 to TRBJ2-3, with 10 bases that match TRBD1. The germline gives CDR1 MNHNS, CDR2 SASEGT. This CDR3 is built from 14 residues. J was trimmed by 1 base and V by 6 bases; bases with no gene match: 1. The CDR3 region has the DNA TGTGCCAGCAGCGGGACAGGGGGCACAGATACGCAGTATTTT. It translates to CASSGTGGTDTQYF.

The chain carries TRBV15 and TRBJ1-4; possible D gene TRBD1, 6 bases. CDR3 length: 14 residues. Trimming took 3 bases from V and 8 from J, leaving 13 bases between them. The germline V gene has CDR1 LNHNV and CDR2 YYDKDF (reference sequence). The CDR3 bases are TGTGCCACCAGCAGGGCAGGGGTGAGAGAAAAACTGTTTTTT. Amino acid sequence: CATSRAGVREKLFF.

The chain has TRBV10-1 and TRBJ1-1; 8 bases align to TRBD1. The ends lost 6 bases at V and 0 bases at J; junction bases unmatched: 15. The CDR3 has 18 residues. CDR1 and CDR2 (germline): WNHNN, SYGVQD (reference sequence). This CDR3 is CASRRTGRGEGMNTEAFF. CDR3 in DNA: TGCGCCAGCAGGAGGACAGGGAGGGGCGAGGGAATGAACACTGAAGCTTTCTTT.

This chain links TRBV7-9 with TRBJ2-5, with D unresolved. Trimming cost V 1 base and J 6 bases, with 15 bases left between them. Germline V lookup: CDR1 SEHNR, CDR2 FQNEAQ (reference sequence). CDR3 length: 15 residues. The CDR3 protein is CASSLELDITKTQYF. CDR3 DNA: TGTGCCAGCAGCTTAGAATTAGATATCACGAAGACCCAGTACTTC.

CDR3 DNA sequence: TGTGCCAGCAGTTTGAGTCAGGGTTTGGGGTCAGTCGATCAGCCCCAGCATTTT. It is translated as CASSLSQGLGSVDQPQHF. This chain connects TRBV28 to TRBJ1-5, with D tentatively TRBD1 (5 bases). The CDR3 has 18 residues. V lost 3 bases, J lost 5 bases, and 23 bases lay in between. Germline-derived CDR1 and CDR2 are MDHEN and SYDVKM. The variable domain in full, with the rest retrieved from reference TRBV28 and TRBJ1-5, is DVKVTQSSRYLVKRTGEKVFLECVQDMDHENMFWYRQDPGLGLRLIYFSYDVKMKEKGDIPEGYSVSREKKERFSLILESASTNQTSMYLCASSLSQGLGSVDQPQHFGDGTRLSIL.

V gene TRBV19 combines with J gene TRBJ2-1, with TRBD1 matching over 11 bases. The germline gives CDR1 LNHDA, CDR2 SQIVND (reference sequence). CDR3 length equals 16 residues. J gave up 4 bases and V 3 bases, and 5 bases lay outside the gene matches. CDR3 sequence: CASSMPGTGGYNEQFF. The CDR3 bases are TGTGCCAGTAGTATGCCCGGGACAGGGGGTTACAATGAGCAGTTCTTC.

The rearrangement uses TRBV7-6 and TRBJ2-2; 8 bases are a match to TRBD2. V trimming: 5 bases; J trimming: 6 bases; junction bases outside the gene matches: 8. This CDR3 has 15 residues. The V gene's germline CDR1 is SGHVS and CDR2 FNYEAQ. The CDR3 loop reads CASSPLAGGAGELFF. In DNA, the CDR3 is TGTGCCAGCAGCCCCTTGGCGGGAGGAGCCGGGGAGCTGTTTTTT.

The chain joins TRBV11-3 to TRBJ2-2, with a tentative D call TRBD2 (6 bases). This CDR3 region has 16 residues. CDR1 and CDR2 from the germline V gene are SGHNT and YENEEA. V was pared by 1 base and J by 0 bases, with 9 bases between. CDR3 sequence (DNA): TGTGCCAGCAGCTTAGGGATAGCGGCGAACACCGGGGAGCTGTTTTTT. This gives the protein CASSLGIAANTGELFF.

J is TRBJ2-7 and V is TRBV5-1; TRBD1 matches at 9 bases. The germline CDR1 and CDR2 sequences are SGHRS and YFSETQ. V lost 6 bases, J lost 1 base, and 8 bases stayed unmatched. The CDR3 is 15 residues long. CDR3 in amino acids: CASTAPGTGSYEQYF. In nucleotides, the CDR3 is TGCGCCAGCACCGCCCCCGGGACAGGGTCCTACGAGCAGTACTTC. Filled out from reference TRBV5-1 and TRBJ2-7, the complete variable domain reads KAGVTQTPRYLIKTRGQQVTLSCSPISGHRSVSWYQQTPGQGLQFLFEYFSETQRNKGNFPGRFSGRQFSNSRSEMNVSTLELGDSALYLCASTAPGTGSYEQYFGPGTRLTVT.